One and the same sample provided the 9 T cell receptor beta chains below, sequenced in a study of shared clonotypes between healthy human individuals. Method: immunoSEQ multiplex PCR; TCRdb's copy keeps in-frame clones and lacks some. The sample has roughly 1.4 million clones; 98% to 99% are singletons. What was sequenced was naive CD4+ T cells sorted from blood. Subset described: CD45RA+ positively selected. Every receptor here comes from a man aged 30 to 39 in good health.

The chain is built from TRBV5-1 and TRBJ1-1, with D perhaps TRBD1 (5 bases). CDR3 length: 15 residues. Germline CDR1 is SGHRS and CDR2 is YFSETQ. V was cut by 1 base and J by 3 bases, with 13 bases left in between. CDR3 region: CASSLYVGGDTEAFF. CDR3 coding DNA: TGCGCCAGCAGCTTGTACGTAGGAGGGGACACTGAAGCTTTCTTT.

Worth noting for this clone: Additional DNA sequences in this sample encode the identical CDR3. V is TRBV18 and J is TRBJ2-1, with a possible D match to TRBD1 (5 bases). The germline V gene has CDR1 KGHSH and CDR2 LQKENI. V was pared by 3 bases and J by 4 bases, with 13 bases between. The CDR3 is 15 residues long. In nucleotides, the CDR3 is TGTGCCAGCTCACCGAGTGGGGCCTCGTACAATGAGCAGTTCTTC. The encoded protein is CASSPSGASYNEQFF.

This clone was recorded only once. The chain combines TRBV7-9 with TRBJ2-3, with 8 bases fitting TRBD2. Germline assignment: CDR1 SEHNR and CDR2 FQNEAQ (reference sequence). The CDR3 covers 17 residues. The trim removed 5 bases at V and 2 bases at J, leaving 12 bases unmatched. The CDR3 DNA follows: TGTGCCAGCAGCCCCGCGGGGGGTAGCGGCTACACAGATACGCAGTATTTT. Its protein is CASSPAGGSGYTDTQYF. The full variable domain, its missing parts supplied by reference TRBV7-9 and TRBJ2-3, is DTGVSQNPRHKITKRGQNVTFRCDPISEHNRLYWYRQTLGQGPEFLTYFQNEAQLEKSRLLSDRFSAERPKGSFSTLEIQRTEQGDSAMYLCASSPAGGSGYTDTQYFGPGTRLTVL.

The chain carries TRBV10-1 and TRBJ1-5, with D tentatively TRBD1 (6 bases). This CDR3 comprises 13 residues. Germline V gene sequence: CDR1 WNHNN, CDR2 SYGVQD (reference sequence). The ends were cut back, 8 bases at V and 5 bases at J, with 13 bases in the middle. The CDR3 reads CASSDRVDQPQHF. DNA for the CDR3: TGCGCCAGCTCGGACAGAGTCGATCAGCCCCAGCATTTT.

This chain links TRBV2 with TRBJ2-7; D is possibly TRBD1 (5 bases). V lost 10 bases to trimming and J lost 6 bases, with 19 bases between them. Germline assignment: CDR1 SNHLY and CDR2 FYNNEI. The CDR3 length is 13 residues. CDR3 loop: CATRLKGRGEQYF. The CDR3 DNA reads TGTGCCACCCGTCTTAAGGGGCGAGGCGAGCAGTACTTC.

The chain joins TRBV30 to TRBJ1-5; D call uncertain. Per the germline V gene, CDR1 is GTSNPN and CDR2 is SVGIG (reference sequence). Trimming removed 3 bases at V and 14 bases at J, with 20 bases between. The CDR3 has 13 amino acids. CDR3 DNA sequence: TGTGCCTGGAGCGCTCAGGACTTCCTCGGTAAGCATTTT. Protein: CAWSAQDFLGKHF.

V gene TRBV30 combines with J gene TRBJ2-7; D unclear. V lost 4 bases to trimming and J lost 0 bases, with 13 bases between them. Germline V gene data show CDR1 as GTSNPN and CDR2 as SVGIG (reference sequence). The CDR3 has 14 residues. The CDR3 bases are TGTGCCTGGAAGTACACACAAAGCTCCTACGAGCAGTACTTC. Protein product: CAWKYTQSSYEQYF.

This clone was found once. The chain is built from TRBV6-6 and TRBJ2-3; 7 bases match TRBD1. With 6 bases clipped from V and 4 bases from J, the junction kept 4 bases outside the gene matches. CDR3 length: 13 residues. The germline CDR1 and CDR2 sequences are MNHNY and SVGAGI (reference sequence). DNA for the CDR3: TGTGCCAGCAGCCGACAGGGTTCAGATACGCAGTATTTT. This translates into CASSRQGSDTQYF.

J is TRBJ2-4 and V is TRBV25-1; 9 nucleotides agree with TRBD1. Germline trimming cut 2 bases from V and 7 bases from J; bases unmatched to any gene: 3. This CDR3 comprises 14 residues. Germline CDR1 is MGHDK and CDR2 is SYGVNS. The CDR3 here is CASSEQGTGNIQYF. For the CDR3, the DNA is TGTGCCAGCAGTGAACAAGGGACAGGGAACATTCAGTACTTC.